This passage covers 19 T cell receptor beta chains from one sample sequenced in a study of blood T cell repertoires in COVID-19. The table came from immunoSEQ multiplex PCR; TCRdb's copy has only in-frame clones and leaves some out. The data hold a few hundred thousand clones, with about 88% observed a single time. Sequencing was done on a sample of peripheral blood. These receptors all stem from a man between 60 and 75 years old with acute or convalescent COVID-19.

This clone was counted only a few times. This chain uses TRBV7-3 with TRBJ2-1; TRBD2 agrees at 13 bases. J was trimmed by 9 bases and V by 5 bases; bases with no gene match: 7. Germline V CDR1 and CDR2: SGHTA, FQGTGA. The CDR3 covers 15 residues. The CDR3 nucleotides read TGTGCCAGCAGCCCACTAGCGGGGGGGCCGCTTGAGCAGTTCTTC. Protein: CASSPLAGGPLEQFF.

The genes are TRBV19 and TRBJ2-5; D not resolved. Trimming pared 3 bases from V and 1 base from J, leaving 12 bases between. CDR1 and CDR2 from the germline V gene are LNHDA and SQIVND (reference sequence). This CDR3 has 15 amino acids. The CDR3 reads CASSIGERLQETQYF. The CDR3 nucleotides are TGTGCCAGTAGTATCGGAGAGCGACTCCAAGAGACCCAGTACTTC.

The chain has TRBV27 and TRBJ2-5; 7 nucleotides line up with TRBD2. The germline V gene has CDR1 MNHEY and CDR2 SMNVEV (reference sequence). Trimming cost V 2 bases and J 0 bases; bases outside gene matches: 6. There are 16 residues in the CDR3. CDR3 residues: CASSLRSGGDQETQYF. In nucleotides, the CDR3 is TGTGCCAGCAGTTTACGATCGGGGGGTGACCAAGAGACCCAGTACTTC.

The chain couples TRBV5-5 to TRBJ2-3; TRBD2 matches at 9 bases. V was pared by 4 bases and J by 5 bases, with 14 bases of the junction left unmatched. The V gene's germline CDR1 is SGHKS and CDR2 YYEKEE (reference sequence). CDR3 size: 17 residues. The CDR3 spells CASSRHLSRGGEDTQYF. In DNA form, the CDR3 reads TGTGCCAGCAGCCGACACTTGTCGCGGGGGGGCGAAGATACGCAGTATTTT.

The genes are TRBV6-5 and TRBJ1-1; D gene ambiguous. CDR1 MNHEY and CDR2 SVGAGI come from the germline V gene. Trimming cost V 1 base and J 1 base, with 10 bases left between them. The CDR3 is 15 residues long. The CDR3 loop reads CASSYFPGSNTEAFF. Written as DNA, the CDR3 is TGTGCCAGCAGTTACTTTCCGGGGTCGAACACTGAAGCTTTCTTT.

V and J are TRBV19 and TRBJ1-2; 9 nucleotides align to TRBD1. This CDR3 has 17 amino acids. The V gene end was trimmed by 5 bases and the J gene end by 4 bases; junction bases not matched to a gene: 14. Looked up from germline, CDR1 is LNHDA and CDR2 is SQIVND (reference sequence). CDR3 loop: CASSFRDRVVKGYGYTF. CDR3 nucleotides: TGTGCCAGTAGTTTCCGGGACAGGGTAGTCAAGGGCTATGGCTACACCTTC.

The chain combines TRBV3-1 (or the pseudogene TRBV3-2) with TRBJ2-1, with TRBD1 as a possible D gene (5 bases). V lost 3 bases, J lost 4 bases, and 10 bases lay in between. Looked up from germline, CDR1 is LGHDT and CDR2 is YNNKEL (reference sequence). This CDR3 has 14 amino acids. Here the CDR3 reads CASSQGPDYNEQFF. For the CDR3, the DNA is TGTGCCAGCAGCCAGGGGCCAGATTACAATGAGCAGTTCTTC.

J is TRBJ2-2 and V is TRBV30, with a tentative D call TRBD1 (6 bases). Germline V gives CDR1 GTSNPN, CDR2 SVGIG (reference sequence). V was trimmed by 4 bases and J by 0 bases, leaving 9 bases between them. The CDR3 spans 14 residues. The CDR3 DNA sequence: TGTGCCTGGAATCGACAGGCGAACACCGGGGAGCTGTTTTTT. This codes for CAWNRQANTGELFF.

This chain links TRBV12-3 or TRBV12-4 with TRBJ2-3, with D hard to call. The CDR3 is 13 residues long. V lost 7 bases and J 0 bases, leaving 8 bases between the germline ends. CDR3: CASTPPSTDTQYF. As DNA, the CDR3 is TGTGCCAGCACCCCTCCCAGCACAGATACGCAGTATTTT.

This clone was counted between two and nine times. This sequence joins TRBV28 and TRBJ1-1, with a possible D match to TRBD1 (5 bases). The germline V gene encodes CDR1 MDHEN and CDR2 SYDVKM. The CDR3 is 11 amino acids. Deletions cut 7 bases from V and 4 bases from J, with 7 bases between. This chain's CDR3 is CASNQGTEAFF. The CDR3 nucleotides read TGTGCCAGCAACCAGGGCACTGAAGCTTTCTTT.

This sequence joins TRBV11-3 and TRBJ1-2; unclear D gene. Germline loops: CDR1 SGHNT, CDR2 YENEEA. V shed 5 bases and J shed 3 bases, with 10 bases lying between them. The CDR3 is made up of 13 amino acids. The CDR3 spells CASSQRGYYGYTF. CDR3 sequence (DNA): TGTGCCAGCAGCCAACGCGGGTACTATGGCTACACCTTC.

The chain links TRBV12-3 or TRBV12-4 to TRBJ1-2; D ambiguous. Between the trimmed V and J ends, which lost 5 bases and 8 bases, there was a span of 12 bases. There are 12 residues in the CDR3. CDR3 DNA sequence: TGTGCCAGCAGTCAGACGCGACTGGGCTACACCTTC. Encoded protein: CASSQTRLGYTF.

The chain recombines TRBV2 with TRBJ2-5; 11 bases match TRBD2. Germline CDR1 is SNHLY and CDR2 is FYNNEI. The junction had 12 bases not matched to a gene; V was cut back by 8 bases and J by 7 bases. The CDR3 has 15 residues. The CDR3 region has the DNA TGTGCCAGCTTGGCTAGCGGGGGGCCAGCTGGGACCCAGTACTTC. Amino acid sequence: CASLASGGPAGTQYF.

This CDR3 reads CASSQVYNRLNYNEQFF. DNA for the CDR3: TGCGCCAGCAGCCAAGTCTATAACAGGTTAAACTACAATGAGCAGTTCTTC. The V gene is TRBV4-1, the J gene TRBJ2-1; D may be TRBD1 (5 bases). Germline V gene data show CDR1 as MGHRA and CDR2 as YSYEKL. Trimming left V 1 base short and J 3 bases short, with 16 bases between. The CDR3 has 17 residues.

This clone was found once. The chain employs TRBV5-4 and TRBJ2-3; D is possibly TRBD2 (5 bases). Trimming took 1 base from V and 0 from J, leaving 9 bases between them. CDR3 length: 15 residues. Germline CDR1 reads SGHNT; CDR2 reads YYREEE (reference sequence). The CDR3 here is CASSLPGSSTDTQYF. In DNA form, the CDR3 reads TGTGCCAGCAGCTTGCCGGGATCTAGCACAGATACGCAGTATTTT.

This chain links TRBV7-9 with TRBJ1-6; the D gene is possibly TRBD1 (6 bases). The CDR3 consists of 14 residues. V lost 3 bases, J lost 6 bases, and 9 bases lay in between. CDR1 and CDR2 (germline): SEHNR, FQNEAQ (reference sequence). The CDR3: CASSFGQTNSPLHF. The CDR3 region has the DNA TGTGCCAGCAGCTTCGGACAGACTAATTCACCCCTCCACTTT.

This rearrangement joins TRBV7-2 to TRBJ2-7; 7 nucleotides agree with TRBD2. This CDR3 has 15 amino acids. Unmatched junction bases numbered 12, after V lost 1 base and J lost 9 bases. Germline V gene lookup returns CDR1 SGHTA and CDR2 FQGNSA. DNA for the CDR3: TGTGCCAGCAGCTTAGATGTAGCGGGTGGGAAAAGGCAGTACTTC. This translates into CASSLDVAGGKRQYF.

This clone showed up just once. V and J are TRBV6-6 and TRBJ1-2, with 7 positions matching TRBD1. Germline loops: CDR1 MNHNY, CDR2 SVGAGI (reference sequence). This CDR3 contains 15 residues. The trim removed 7 bases at V and 1 base at J, leaving 9 bases unmatched. The CDR3 spells CASTTDRVYNYGYTF. In DNA, the CDR3 is TGTGCCAGCACCACCGACAGGGTATATAACTATGGCTACACCTTC.

The chain carries TRBV6-5 and TRBJ1-6, with D possibly being TRBD1 (6 bases). CDR1 is MNHEY, CDR2 SVGAGI, per germline. Trimming removed 1 base from V and 16 bases from J, with 11 bases in between. There are 12 residues in the CDR3. As DNA, the CDR3 is TGTGCCAGCAGTTACTTCGGACAGTCGCTCCACTTT. Its protein is CASSYFGQSLHF.